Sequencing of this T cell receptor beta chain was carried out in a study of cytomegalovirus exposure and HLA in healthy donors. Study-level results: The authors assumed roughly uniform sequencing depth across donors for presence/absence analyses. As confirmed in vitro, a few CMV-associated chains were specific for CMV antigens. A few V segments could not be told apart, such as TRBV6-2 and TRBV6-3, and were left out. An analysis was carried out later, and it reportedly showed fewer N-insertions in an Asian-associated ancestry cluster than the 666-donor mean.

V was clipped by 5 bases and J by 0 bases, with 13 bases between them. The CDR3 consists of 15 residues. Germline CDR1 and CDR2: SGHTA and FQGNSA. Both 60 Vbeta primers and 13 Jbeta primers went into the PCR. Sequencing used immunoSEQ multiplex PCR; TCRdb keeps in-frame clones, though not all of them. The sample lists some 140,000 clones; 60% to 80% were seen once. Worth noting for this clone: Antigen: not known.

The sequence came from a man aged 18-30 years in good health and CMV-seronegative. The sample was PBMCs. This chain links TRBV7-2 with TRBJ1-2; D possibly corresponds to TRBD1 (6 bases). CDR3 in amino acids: CASSPGTLSNYGYTF. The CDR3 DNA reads TGTGCCAGCAGCCCCGGGACACTCTCTAACTATGGCTACACCTTC.